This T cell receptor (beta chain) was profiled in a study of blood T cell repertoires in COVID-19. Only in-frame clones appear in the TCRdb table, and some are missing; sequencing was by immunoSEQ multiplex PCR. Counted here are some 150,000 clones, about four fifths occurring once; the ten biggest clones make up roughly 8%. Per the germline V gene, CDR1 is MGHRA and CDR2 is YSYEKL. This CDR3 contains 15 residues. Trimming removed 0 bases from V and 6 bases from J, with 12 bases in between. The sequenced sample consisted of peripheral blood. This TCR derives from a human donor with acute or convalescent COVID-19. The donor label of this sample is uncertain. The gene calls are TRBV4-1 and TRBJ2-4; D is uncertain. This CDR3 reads CASSQEDLARNIQYF. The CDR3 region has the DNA TGCGCCAGCAGCCAAGAGGATTTAGCCCGAAACATTCAGTACTTC.